Presented here are 14 T cell receptor beta chains from one specimen sequenced in a study of T cells in Graves' hyperthyroidism and ophthalmopathy. What was amplified from RNA transcripts were TCR beta CDR3 regions. Researchers ran a first-round RT-PCR on the TCR CDR3 using the HTBI primer set. TCRdb independently ran MiXCR on the multiplex PCR reads; one entry per CDR3 protein. Of some 350,000 distinct CDR3 sequences listed, over 12% are singletons. The sequencing sample was made of blood. These receptors were taken from a woman aged 60 to 75 with Graves' ophthalmopathy.

As DNA, the CDR3 is TGCAGTGCTAGGAAGATTGGGGAGACCCAGTACTTC. This translates into CSARKIGETQYF. The genes are TRBV20-1 and TRBJ2-5, with D hard to call. The CDR3 has 12 residues. From germline, CDR1 is DFQATT and CDR2 SNEGSKA (reference sequence). Trimming pared 3 bases from V and 5 bases from J, leaving 10 bases between.

This clonotype has a count of ten or more. The V gene is TRBV19, the J gene TRBJ2-2; 13 nucleotides agree with TRBD2. J lost 0 bases, V lost 3 bases, and 10 bases had no gene match. Germline loops: CDR1 LNHDA, CDR2 SQIVND (reference sequence). The CDR3 sequence is 20 residues long. The CDR3, as DNA: TGTGCCAGTAGTATGGAAGGTCCGGGACTAGCGGGATCGAACACCGGGGAGCTGTTTTTT. Its translation: CASSMEGPGLAGSNTGELFF. The variable domain in full, completed from reference TRBV19 and TRBJ2-2, reads DGGITQSPKYLFRKEGQNVTLSCEQNLNHDAMYWYRQDPGQGLRLIYYSQIVNDFQKGDIAEGYSVSREKKESFPLTVTSAQKNPTAFYLCASSMEGPGLAGSNTGELFFGEGSRLTVL.

The chain couples TRBV20-1 to TRBJ2-2, with 7 bases identical to TRBD1. This CDR3 spans 13 amino acids. The trim removed 6 bases at V and 5 bases at J, leaving 6 bases unmatched. In germline, CDR1 is DFQATT, CDR2 SNEGSKA (reference sequence). The CDR3 loop reads CSAVGQLTGELFF. CDR3 nucleotides: TGCAGTGCCGTGGGACAGCTGACCGGGGAGCTGTTTTTT.

V and J are TRBV5-6 and TRBJ2-7, with 13 bases identical to TRBD2. The CDR3 length is 15 residues. With V trimmed by 3 bases and J by 3 bases, 3 bases remained unmatched. In germline, CDR1 is SGHDT, CDR2 YYEEEE. The CDR3 spells CASSSGLAGFYEQYF. The CDR3 nucleotides read TGTGCCAGCAGCTCGGGACTAGCGGGGTTCTACGAGCAGTACTTC.

This clonotype was detected only a few times. The chain employs TRBV11-2 and TRBJ2-3; 10 bases are a match to TRBD2. Germline loops: CDR1 SGHAT, CDR2 FQNNGV. The V and J ends lost 4 bases and 0 bases, in that order; junction bases with no gene match: 4. The CDR3 is 16 amino acids. CDR3 protein: CASSSLTSGSTDTQYF. The CDR3 DNA is TGTGCCAGCAGCTCTCTGACTAGCGGGAGCACAGATACGCAGTATTTT.

This clonotype appeared many times. The chain carries TRBV28 and TRBJ2-5; 11 bases agree with TRBD2. The V segment lost 6 bases and the J segment 2 bases; nucleotides outside the gene matches: 8. The CDR3 is 16 residues long. Germline lookup yields CDR1 MDHEN and CDR2 SYDVKM. This chain's CDR3 is CASSAWTSGSQETQYF. CDR3 bases: TGTGCCAGCAGCGCATGGACTAGCGGGTCGCAAGAGACCCAGTACTTC.

This clonotype showed up just a few times. This chain connects TRBV28 to TRBJ2-3, with no clear D. Deletions cut 8 bases from V and 1 base from J, with 10 bases between. Germline V gives CDR1 MDHEN, CDR2 SYDVKM. The CDR3 has 13 residues. The CDR3 loop reads CASYMAGTDTQYF. CDR3 nucleotides: TGTGCCAGCTACATGGCGGGCACAGATACGCAGTATTTT.

This clonotype was observed a single time. This chain connects TRBV6-5 to TRBJ1-2, with D possibly matching TRBD1 (6 bases). Per germline, CDR1 MNHEY and CDR2 SVGAGI. This CDR3 has 17 residues. V was clipped by 2 bases and J by 4 bases, with 20 bases between them. The CDR3 sequence is CASSYAGQGEQGYGYTF. CDR3 DNA sequence: TGTGCCAGCAGTTACGCCGGCCAAGGGGAACAGGGCTATGGCTACACCTTC.

Notes on this clonotype: Germline is not matched at one junction end, which may reflect a read error. The V and J genes are TRBV29-1 and TRBJ1-1; D unresolved. Germline V gene data show CDR1 as SQVTM and CDR2 as ANQGSEA. The CDR3 consists of 12 residues. The CDR3 loop reads CSVVGLYTEASF. DNA of the CDR3: TGCAGCGTTGTGGGTTTGTACACTGAAGCTTCCTTT.

The J gene is TRBJ2-7, the V gene TRBV6-1; D ambiguous. The CDR3 contains 13 residues. V lost 3 bases and J 4 bases, leaving 10 bases between the germline ends. The germline CDR1 and CDR2 sequences are MNHNS and SASEGT. The CDR3 DNA is TGTGCCAGCAGTGAGCATCTAGAGTACGAGCAGTACTTC. Amino acid sequence: CASSEHLEYEQYF.

This clonotype was recorded many times. V and J are TRBV28 and TRBJ2-5; 9 nucleotides align to TRBD1. Germline CDR1 and CDR2: MDHEN and SYDVKM. The CDR3 loop spans 13 amino acids. Trimming removed 6 bases from V and 6 bases from J; junction bases left unmatched: 5. CDR3 protein: CASSPDRGQTQYF. CDR3 DNA sequence: TGTGCCAGCAGCCCGGACAGGGGCCAGACCCAGTACTTC.

This clonotype has at least ten counts. V gene TRBV6-1 combines with J gene TRBJ1-2; a possible D gene is TRBD1 (5 bases). The CDR3 extends over 14 amino acids. The germline V gene encodes CDR1 MNHNS and CDR2 SASEGT. V was pared by 6 bases and J by 7 bases, with 18 bases between. CDR3 amino acids: CASSSGNSGGGYTF. The DNA for the CDR3 is TGTGCCAGCAGCTCAGGGAACTCGGGTGGTGGCTACACCTTC.

This rearrangement joins TRBV7-9 to TRBJ2-7; D remains unclear. Deletions cut 3 bases from V and 6 bases from J, with 12 bases between. The CDR3 contains 13 residues. CDR1 and CDR2 (germline): SEHNR, FQNEAQ (reference sequence). CDR3 bases: TGTGCCAGCAGCTTCTCCTCTCAGTTCGAGCAGTACTTC. Translation gives CASSFSSQFEQYF.

This clonotype was seen repeatedly, ten times or more. The J gene is TRBJ2-7, the V gene TRBV5-4, with 7 bases aligning to TRBD2. This CDR3 is 15 amino acids long. CDR1 and CDR2 from the germline V gene are SGHNT and YYREEE (reference sequence). Losses at the gene ends were 0 bases for V and 6 bases for J; bases not matched to a gene: 9. CDR3 DNA: TGTGCCAGCAGCTTGGGCTGGGGCGGGAGTAGCGAGCAGTACTTC. This sequence encodes CASSLGWGGSSEQYF.